A selection of T cell receptor beta chains follows, all from one sample in a study of cytomegalovirus exposure and HLA in healthy donors. The method was immunoSEQ multiplex PCR; TCRdb's version includes in-frame clones alone and lacks a portion of them. This table holds around 130,000 clones, more than 80% found once. Sequences were obtained from PBMCs. These receptors came from a man aged 25 to 40 in good health and CMV-seronegative. Each CDR3 is given with its conserved first and last residue.

V gene: TRBV7-9
CDR3 protein: CASSPHRGAGEKLFF

V gene: TRBV5-4
CDR3 protein: CASSYGQGQYEQYF

V gene: TRBV30
CDR3 protein: CAWATSGSYEQYF

V gene: TRBV10-3
CDR3 protein: CAISGRGEVTYEQYF

V gene: TRBV27
CDR3 protein: CASSLDLQETQYF

V gene: TRBV7-8
CDR3 protein: CASSSFGAADVDEQYF

V gene: TRBV28
CDR3 protein: CASRTSTDTQYF

V gene: TRBV10-2
CDR3 protein: CASSRGPGANVLTF

V gene: TRBV5-4
CDR3 protein: CASSASADTQYF

V gene: TRBV28
CDR3 protein: CASSLFRRGHGELFF

V gene: TRBV6-1
CDR3 protein: CASSEFPGTGELFF

V gene: TRBV7-9
CDR3 protein: CASSLRDTTYEQYF

V gene: TRBV28
CDR3 protein: CASASGATNEKLFF

V gene: TRBV4-3
CDR3 protein: CASSRDNDRYNEQFF

V gene: TRBV28
CDR3 protein: CASTLRQGYGYTF

V gene: TRBV18
CDR3 protein: CASSKDRGPWEQYF

V gene: TRBV10-3
CDR3 protein: CAISPSTYEQYF

V gene: TRBV6-5
CDR3 protein: CASNDRGSVYGYPF

V gene: TRBV25-1
CDR3 protein: CASVESGSGETQYF

V gene: TRBV6-5
CDR3 protein: CASSPEFDEKLFF

V gene: TRBV28
CDR3 protein: CASSATSGIYEQYF

V gene: TRBV2
CDR3 protein: CASSESSRLVSDYEQYF

V gene: TRBV7-3
CDR3 protein: CASSSRTSGNTDTQYF

V gene: TRBV29-1
CDR3 protein: CSVARRLSHEQYF

V gene: TRBV5-1
CDR3 protein: CASSLVGTGGRYEQYF

V gene: TRBV5-1
CDR3 protein: CASSSLAGRYNEQFF

V gene: TRBV9
CDR3 protein: CASSVVPGNTGELFF

V gene: TRBV6-6
CDR3 protein: CASSSRTGSYEQYF

V gene: TRBV5-1
CDR3 protein: CASSLIGGQYEKLFF

V gene: TRBV7-9
CDR3 protein: CASINPGGDEQFF

V gene: TRBV11-2
CDR3 protein: CASSTRTSGRANEQFF

V gene: TRBV5-1
CDR3 protein: CASSSTGKDEQYF

V gene: TRBV6-1
CDR3 protein: CASSERELDYNEQFF

V gene: TRBV19
CDR3 protein: CASSIAGTYQETQYF

V gene: TRBV7-9
CDR3 protein: CASSSWGLSDTQYF

V gene: TRBV27
CDR3 protein: CASSSGLRIYEQYF

V gene: TRBV29-1
CDR3 protein: CSVLQGAYNEQFF

V gene: TRBV6-6
CDR3 protein: CASTTGTGNTIYF

V gene: TRBV6-5
CDR3 protein: CASSYGTGGNTIYF

V gene: TRBV13
CDR3 protein: CASSLGQGALEQYF

V gene: TRBV6-5
CDR3 protein: CASSYSIHSGNEKLFF

V gene: TRBV6-5
CDR3 protein: CASWGQVRETQYF

V gene: TRBV28
CDR3 protein: CASSRDLAAEAFF

V gene: TRBV19
CDR3 protein: CASSGDRGDEQYF

V gene: TRBV7-9
CDR3 protein: CASSRGTSFSEQYF

V gene: TRBV19
CDR3 protein: CASSTTGISAEAFF

V gene: TRBV5-4
CDR3 protein: CASSIPTSGANTGELFF

V gene: TRBV7-3
CDR3 protein: CASSTGLAAAETQYF

V gene: TRBV28
CDR3 protein: CASSFWLHEQFF

V gene: TRBV18
CDR3 protein: CASSPIIQPYDYGYTF

V gene: TRBV29-1
CDR3 protein: CSARDLAGYNEQFF

V gene: TRBV27
CDR3 protein: CASSFTGANYGYTF

V gene: TRBV5-1
CDR3 protein: CASSRVGQGDSYEQYF